This passage covers 17 T cell receptor beta chains from one sample sequenced in a study of blood T cell repertoires in COVID-19. Profiled with immunoSEQ multiplex PCR; TCRdb holds only in-frame clones, not every one. The sample carries 130,000 or so clones, almost 70% recorded once. Sequencing was performed on peripheral blood. The receptor source for this set is a woman in her 70s with acute or convalescent COVID-19.

The rearrangement links TRBV21-1 to TRBJ2-5; the listed D gene, TRBD2, was not tested against the DNA. TRBV21-1 is described as a pseudogene. The CDR3 is 19 residues long. CDR3: CASSKPSRGWTSGEETQYF. CDR3 bases: TGTGCCAGCAGCAAACCCAGTCGGGGTTGGACTAGCGGGGAAGAGACCCAGTACTTC.

V gene TRBV2 combines with J gene TRBJ2-4, with 11 nucleotides matching TRBD2. Germline V gene lookup returns CDR1 SNHLY and CDR2 FYNNEI. The CDR3 contains 18 residues. With 4 bases clipped from V and 2 bases from J, the junction kept 10 bases outside the gene matches. The CDR3 nucleotides read TGTGCCAGCAGTGGCGTGATTGTAGCGGGGGGGACCAAAAACATTCAGTACTTC. This sequence encodes CASSGVIVAGGTKNIQYF. Based on the CDR3 plus reference TRBV2 and TRBJ2-4, the full variable domain is EPEVTQTPSHQVTQMGQEVILRCVPISNHLYFYWYRQILGQKVEFLVSFYNNEISEKSEIFDDQFSVERPDGSNFTLKIRSTKLEDSAMYFCASSGVIVAGGTKNIQYFGAGTRLSVL.

This rearrangement joins TRBV5-1 to TRBJ1-2, with a tentative D call TRBD1 (5 bases). Trimming pared 4 bases from V and 3 bases from J, leaving 10 bases between. The CDR3 contains 13 residues. Germline V lookup: CDR1 SGHRS, CDR2 YFSETQ. Here the CDR3 DNA reads TGCGCCAGCAGCCCCGGGGGGGACTATGGCTACACCTTC. Translation gives CASSPGGDYGYTF.

The chain joins TRBV10-2 to TRBJ1-1; D is possibly TRBD1 (5 bases). With 6 bases removed from V and 0 bases from J, the gap between germline ends came to 5 bases. The germline V gene has CDR1 WSHSY and CDR2 SAAADI. There are 12 residues in the CDR3. CDR3 in DNA: TGCGCCAGCAGACAGGTGAACACTGAAGCTTTCTTT. Translated: CASRQVNTEAFF.

This clone has only a few counts. The CDR3: CASSWTSSYEQYF. CDR3 in DNA: TGTGCCAGTAGTTGGACTTCGTCCTACGAGCAGTACTTC. This chain connects TRBV19 to TRBJ2-7, with D maybe TRBD2 (5 bases). Trimming stripped 5 bases from V and 1 base from J, with 9 bases between. The CDR3 covers 13 residues. Per germline, CDR1 LNHDA and CDR2 SQIVND (reference sequence).

The sample holds a few counts of this clone. The genes are TRBV7-2 and TRBJ2-1; the match to TRBD2 covers 10 bases. V lost 1 base, J lost 12 bases, and 9 bases stayed unmatched. The V gene's germline CDR1 is SGHTA and CDR2 FQGNSA. This CDR3 region has 15 residues. The CDR3 DNA sequence: TGTGCCAGCAGCTTAGATACTAGCGGGGTGTTTGGGCAGTTCTTC. Translation gives CASSLDTSGVFGQFF.

J is TRBJ2-7 and V is TRBV4-1; 10 positions agree with TRBD1. J was trimmed by 2 bases and V by 4 bases; bases with no gene match: 5. Looked up from germline, CDR1 is MGHRA and CDR2 is YSYEKL. There are 15 residues in the CDR3. In nucleotides, the CDR3 is TGCGCCAGCAGCCTGGGACAGGGGCGAACCTACGAGCAGTACTTC. Protein: CASSLGQGRTYEQYF.

The genes are TRBV9 and TRBJ1-2; the D gene is possibly TRBD1 (6 bases). V was cut by 0 bases and J by 3 bases, with 12 bases left in between. CDR1 is SGDLS, CDR2 YYNGEE, per germline. The CDR3 is 15 amino acids. Here the CDR3 DNA reads TGTGCCAGCAGCGTAGATGCAGGGGCGGACTATGGCTACACCTTC. Residues: CASSVDAGADYGYTF.

The chain joins TRBV30 to TRBJ1-3, with D hard to call. Trimming shortened V by 3 bases and J by 4 bases, and 7 bases separated the two germline ends. This CDR3 spans 12 amino acids. Germline CDR1 reads GTSNPN; CDR2 reads SVGIG (reference sequence). The DNA for the CDR3 is TGTGCCTGGAGCCTAGCAGGAAACACCATATATTTT. Translating gives CAWSLAGNTIYF.

CDR3 nucleotides: TGTGCCAGCAGCTCCCCCGCCCGCGGGCCGAACAATGAGCAGTTCTTC. Amino acid sequence: CASSSPARGPNNEQFF. V and J are TRBV28 and TRBJ2-1; D is perhaps TRBD2 (5 bases). CDR3 length equals 16 residues. V was shortened by 6 bases and J by 5 bases, with 20 bases between the two germline ends. Germline loops: CDR1 MDHEN, CDR2 SYDVKM.

The sample holds a few counts of this clone. The V call is TRBV19, the J call TRBJ2-1; a possible D gene is TRBD2 (6 bases). V shed 3 bases and J shed 4 bases, with 13 bases lying between them. The germline V gene encodes CDR1 LNHDA and CDR2 SQIVND (reference sequence). This CDR3 comprises 15 residues. In DNA form, the CDR3 reads TGTGCCAGTAGTATCGTGGGGGGAAGGTACAATGAGCAGTTCTTC. This translates into CASSIVGGRYNEQFF.

There are a few counts of this clone. The rearrangement uses TRBV5-1 and TRBJ2-3; 10 positions agree with TRBD1. Germline trimming cut 4 bases from V and 1 base from J; bases unmatched to any gene: 3. The germline CDR1 and CDR2 sequences are SGHRS and YFSETQ. This CDR3 is 15 amino acids long. The CDR3 loop reads CASSDRGLRTDTQYF. CDR3 coding DNA: TGCGCCAGCAGCGACAGGGGGCTTCGCACAGATACGCAGTATTTT.

CDR3 DNA: TGTGCCAGCAGGAGACGGGGGATGAACACTGAAGCTTTCTTT. Translated: CASRRRGMNTEAFF. V usage is TRBV2 and J usage is TRBJ1-1, with D perhaps TRBD1 (5 bases). The CDR3 has 14 residues. CDR1 and CDR2 from the germline V gene are SNHLY and FYNNEI. V was shortened by 6 bases and J by 0 bases, with 11 bases between the two germline ends.

This chain joins TRBV5-4 and TRBJ2-3; 11 bases match TRBD2. CDR3 length: 19 amino acids. With 4 bases clipped from V and 0 bases from J, the junction kept 13 bases outside the gene matches. Germline CDR1 SGHNT, CDR2 YYREEE (reference sequence). This CDR3 is CASSRGPSGGRASTDTQYF. The CDR3 region has the DNA TGTGCCAGCAGCCGAGGGCCTAGCGGGGGGCGTGCTAGCACAGATACGCAGTATTTT.

V is TRBV6-1 and J is TRBJ2-1; no clear D. Germline V gene sequence: CDR1 MNHNS, CDR2 SASEGT. With 3 bases removed from V and 4 bases from J, the gap between germline ends came to 13 bases. This CDR3 is 15 amino acids long. The CDR3 here is CASSEQVFFYNEQFF. CDR3 in DNA: TGTGCCAGCAGTGAGCAGGTGTTTTTTTACAATGAGCAGTTCTTC.

The V gene is TRBV7-6, the J gene TRBJ2-3, with 7 bases that match TRBD2. V shed 4 bases, J shed 5 bases, and the junction held 6 bases outside the gene matches. Germline V gene lookup returns CDR1 SGHVS and CDR2 FNYEAQ. The CDR3 covers 14 residues. The CDR3 nucleotides read TGTGCCAGCAGCTCCCGGGGGGTTGGAGATACGCAGTATTTT. It specifies CASSSRGVGDTQYF.

The chain combines TRBV2 with TRBJ2-1, with 9 nucleotides matching TRBD2. This CDR3 region has 16 residues. The germline V gene has CDR1 SNHLY and CDR2 FYNNEI. Germline trimming cut 3 bases from V and 8 bases from J; bases unmatched to any gene: 11. CDR3 protein: CASSEGLRGGRHEQFF. The CDR3 DNA reads TGTGCCAGCAGTGAGGGTTTGCGGGGGGGCCGACATGAGCAGTTCTTC.